This T cell receptor (beta chain) comes out of a study of graft-versus-host responses after intestinal transplantation. Study details: In this cohort, recipients had multivisceral, liver-intestinal, or isolated intestinal transplants. Each recipient received anti-thymocyte globulin induction, then tacrolimus and steroids for 3 to 4 years.

Turning to this clone: Its cognate antigen is unknown.

Repertoires were generated with immunoSEQ multiplex PCR, while TCRdb's copy carries only in-frame clones and drops some. The sample has roughly 92,000 clones, about 85% seen once. With V trimmed by 7 bases and J by 10 bases, 12 bases remained unmatched. The CDR3 sequence is 14 residues long. Germline V CDR1 and CDR2: MNHEY, SVGAGI. Overall study findings and caveats: In recipient marrow, GvH clones were found, and some appeared first in ileum or blood. Allografts from individuals with graft-donor T cell macrochimerism displayed high graft-versus-host to host-versus-graft clonal ratios.

Sequencing was performed on unstimulated CD4+ T cells sorted from spleen or lymph node cells, taken before transplant. This sequence originates from a human donor who was the organ donor for an intestinal transplant. V usage is TRBV6-5 and J usage is TRBJ1-1; TRBD1 matches 10 bases. The CDR3 loop reads CASNLGQGDRGAFF. In DNA, the CDR3 is TGTGCCAGCAATCTCGGACAGGGGGACCGCGGAGCTTTCTTT.